This T cell receptor beta chain was observed in a study of Ad26.COV2.S vaccination and SARS-CoV-2 variants. V trimming: 0 bases; J trimming: 4 bases; junction bases outside the gene matches: 9. The CDR3 totals 17 residues. In germline, CDR1 is SGDLS, CDR2 YYNGEE. Profiling relied on immunoSEQ multiplex PCR, and the TCRdb table lists in-frame clones only, not all of them. The sample yields some 320,000 clones, around four fifths seen once. The treatment is: over 15 received Ad26.COV2.S at low or high dose, single or two shots; 5 received placebo; per-sample allocation not given. Sample collection was performed on day 63 after the first vaccine or placebo injection.

The gene calls are TRBV9 and TRBJ2-5; 10 positions agree with TRBD2. The sample here was peripheral blood, taken in a trial of Ad26.COV2.S vaccine versus placebo. The receptor comes from a person between 18 and 60 years old who received the Ad26.COV2.S COVID-19 vaccine or a placebo. CDR3 bases: TGTGCCAGCAGCGTAGAGGGTAGCGGGGGGCTGGGAGAGACCCAGTACTTC. It yields the protein CASSVEGSGGLGETQYF.